The present TCR beta chain was sequenced within a study of blood T cells in healthy people across ages. The use of a sample-barcoded 5' primer and a J-beta primer mix characterized a second PCR of 7 to 11 cycles. A single record per CDR3 protein comes from TCRdb applying MiXCR to the 5' RACE reads. The data hold 1.2 million to 1.5 million distinct CDR3 sequences, with approximately 59% observed a single time. Trimming took 6 bases from V and 1 from J; bases not matched to a gene: 8. This CDR3 comprises 16 residues. The germline CDR1 and CDR2 sequences are MDHEN and SYDVKM. This TCR was sampled from a man aged 18 to 30 in good health. The V and J genes are TRBV28 and TRBJ1-1, with 10 bases fitting TRBD1. Sequenced input: blood. The CDR3 nucleotides read TGTGCCAGCAGCCCCGGGACAGGGGACGCGAACACTGAAGCTTTCTTT. Translated: CASSPGTGDANTEAFF.